These 20 T cell receptor beta chains were all obtained from the same sample, sequenced in a study of T cells in Graves' hyperthyroidism and ophthalmopathy. RNA transcripts gave rise to amplified TCR beta CDR3 regions. The HTBI set primed first-round TCR CDR3 RT-PCR. A single record per CDR3 protein comes from TCRdb applying MiXCR to the multiplex PCR reads. The sample records hundreds of thousands of distinct CDR3 sequences, around 14% being singletons. Source material: blood. Receptors originate from a woman younger than 35 with Graves' hyperthyroidism.

Many counts were recorded for this clonotype. V and J are TRBV24-1 and TRBJ2-1; 9 nucleotides line up with TRBD2. Germline assignment: CDR1 KGHDR and CDR2 SFDVKD. J was trimmed by 5 bases and V by 5 bases; bases with no gene match: 3. The CDR3 contains 14 residues. CDR3 nucleotides: TGTGCCACCAGTGCAAGCGGGAGGCACAATGAGCAGTTCTTC. This codes for CATSASGRHNEQFF.

This clonotype has ten or more counts. V gene TRBV6-2 or TRBV6-3 combines with J gene TRBJ1-1; TRBD1 matches 8 bases. Germline V lookup: CDR1 MNHEY, CDR2 SVGEGT. The CDR3 runs 15 residues. V was clipped by 7 bases and J by 5 bases; unmatched bases: 12. The CDR3: CASTLDRVRRTEAFF. Written as DNA, the CDR3 is TGTGCCAGCACCTTGGACAGGGTTCGAAGGACTGAAGCTTTCTTT.

This clonotype was seen at least ten times. The J gene is TRBJ2-7, the V gene TRBV29-1; no clear D gene. This CDR3 has 12 residues. V shed 6 bases and J shed 1 base, with 10 bases lying between them. In germline, CDR1 is SQVTM, CDR2 ANQGSEA. DNA for the CDR3: TGCAGCGTGGTCTTCGGGTCCTACGAGCAGTACTTC. Protein product: CSVVFGSYEQYF.

The chain recombines TRBV5-4 with TRBJ2-1; no reliable D call. With 4 bases removed from V and 9 bases from J, the gap between germline ends came to 11 bases. The CDR3 covers 12 residues. CDR1 is SGHNT, CDR2 YYREEE, per germline (reference sequence). CDR3 sequence reads: CASSDEVGEQFF. The DNA of the CDR3 is TGTGCCAGCAGCGATGAGGTTGGTGAGCAGTTCTTC.

This clonotype has at least ten counts. This chain joins TRBV7-8 and TRBJ2-1, with TRBD1 matching 11 bases. Germline CDR1 is SGHVS and CDR2 is FQNEAQ. CDR3 size: 15 residues. The V segment lost 4 bases and the J segment 7 bases; nucleotides outside the gene matches: 6. In DNA, the CDR3 is TGTGCCAGCAGCTGGCCGGGACAGGGGGATAATGAGCAGTTCTTC. This codes for CASSWPGQGDNEQFF.

This clonotype occurred many times. The genes are TRBV6-2 or TRBV6-3 and TRBJ1-2, with D maybe TRBD1 (6 bases). This CDR3 contains 16 residues. Trimming took off 1 base at V and 2 bases at J, with 14 bases between the two ends. Germline lookup yields CDR1 MNHEY and CDR2 SVGEGT. The CDR3 DNA reads TGTGCCAGCAGTTACTACCGGCAGGGGACCAACTATGGCTACACCTTC. It is translated as CASSYYRQGTNYGYTF.

This clonotype was observed at least ten times. The junction differs from germline at one of its ends, possibly a read error. The chain joins TRBV2 to TRBJ2-1; TRBD1 agrees at 7 bases. The CDR3 is 12 residues long. Germline CDR1 reads SNHLY; CDR2 reads FYNNEI. CDR3 amino acids: CASREGQVQQFF. CDR3 coding DNA: TGTGCCAGCAGGGAAGGACAGGTTCAGCAGTTCTTC. Filled out from reference TRBV2 and TRBJ2-1, the complete variable domain reads EPEVTQTPSHQVTQMGQEVILRCVPISNHLYFYWYRQILGQKVEFLVSFYNNEISEKSEIFDDQFSVERPDGSNFTLKIRSTKLEDSAMYFCASREGQVQQFFGPGTRLTVL.

This clonotype was observed many times. The J gene is TRBJ2-7, the V gene TRBV7-8; no clear D gene. The germline V and J ends were trimmed by 4 bases and 6 bases, with 13 bases remaining between them. This CDR3 contains 13 residues. CDR1 SGHVS and CDR2 FQNEAQ come from the germline V gene. The CDR3 region has the DNA TGTGCCAGCAGCTCTCCTTCGTGGCCCGAGCAGTACTTC. Amino acids: CASSSPSWPEQYF.

Many counts were recorded for this clonotype. The genes are TRBV27 and TRBJ2-1; D is unresolved. Trimming removed 5 bases at V and 3 bases at J, with 20 bases between. The CDR3 runs to 17 residues. Germline lookup yields CDR1 MNHEY and CDR2 SMNVEV (reference sequence). The CDR3 DNA reads TGTGCCAGCAGTGATCCCCGGTCGATGGGTTACTACAATGAGCAGTTCTTC. It is translated as CASSDPRSMGYYNEQFF.

This clonotype was seen only a few times. This chain links TRBV20-1 with TRBJ2-7; TRBD2 aligns across 7 bases. This CDR3 has 13 residues. The V gene end was trimmed by 1 base and the J gene end by 6 bases; junction bases not matched to a gene: 6. The V gene's germline CDR1 is DFQATT and CDR2 SNEGSKA (reference sequence). Written as DNA, the CDR3 is TGCAGTGCTAGAGGGGGGGGTTGGACCGAGCAGTACTTC. Translation gives CSARGGGWTEQYF.

The table lists this clonotype with a few counts. V is TRBV5-1 and J is TRBJ2-3; D is ambiguous. The CDR3 covers 15 residues. The germline V gene has CDR1 SGHRS and CDR2 YFSETQ. V lost 3 bases and J 4 bases, leaving 15 bases between the germline ends. CDR3 sequence: CASSSEDPVPDTQYF. The CDR3 nucleotides read TGCGCCAGCAGCTCAGAGGACCCGGTCCCAGATACGCAGTATTTT. Together with reference TRBV5-1 and TRBJ2-3, the CDR3 gives the full variable domain: KAGVTQTPRYLIKTRGQQVTLSCSPISGHRSVSWYQQTPGQGLQFLFEYFSETQRNKGNFPGRFSGRQFSNSRSEMNVSTLELGDSALYLCASSSEDPVPDTQYFGPGTRLTVL.

This clonotype appeared a few times. The rearrangement uses TRBV18 and TRBJ2-5, with D maybe TRBD2 (5 bases). This CDR3 is 13 amino acids long. Trimming cost V 5 bases and J 5 bases, with 12 bases left between them. Germline CDR1 and CDR2: KGHSH and LQKENI. Here the CDR3 DNA reads TGTGCCAGCTCATCCTCCTCGGGGGAGACCCAGTACTTC. Translation: CASSSSSGETQYF.

This clonotype was picked up many times. This rearrangement joins TRBV11-2 to TRBJ1-1; 7 bases align to TRBD1. The CDR3 is 16 amino acids. Germline values: CDR1 SGHAT, CDR2 FQNNGV. After removal of 5 bases from V and 3 bases from J, the junction contained 12 bases not matched to a gene. The CDR3 here is CASSPYNRGIDTEAFF. The CDR3 DNA reads as TGTGCCAGCAGCCCATACAACAGGGGAATTGACACTGAAGCTTTCTTT. Filled out from reference TRBV11-2 and TRBJ1-1, the complete variable domain reads EAGVAQSPRYKIIEKRQSVAFWCNPISGHATLYWYQQILGQGPKLLIQFQNNGVVDDSQLPKDRFSAERLKGVDSTLKIQPAKLEDSAVYLCASSPYNRGIDTEAFFGQGTRLTVV.

In its sample, this clonotype was seen a few times. The chain links TRBV18 to TRBJ2-5; unclear D gene. V was shortened by 0 bases and J by 5 bases, with 7 bases between the two germline ends. The CDR3 totals 13 residues. CDR1 and CDR2 from the germline V gene are KGHSH and LQKENI. The CDR3 DNA follows: TGTGCCAGCTCACCACCGATTCCGGAGACCCAGTACTTC. Its protein product is CASSPPIPETQYF.

This clonotype came up many times. CDR3 coding DNA: TGTGCCACCAGCAGACAGGGCAACACTGAAGCTTTCTTT. Translated, it gives CATSRQGNTEAFF. The V call is TRBV24-1, the J call TRBJ1-1; TRBD1 matches at 7 bases. CDR1 is KGHDR, CDR2 SFDVKD, per germline. Trimming removed 7 bases from V and 2 bases from J; junction bases left unmatched: 3. The CDR3 extends over 13 amino acids.

This clonotype was observed many times. The V gene is TRBV6-5, the J gene TRBJ1-2; no clear D. This CDR3 has 12 residues. V shed 0 bases and J shed 10 bases, with 9 bases lying between them. From germline, CDR1 is MNHEY and CDR2 SVGAGI. The CDR3 spells CASSYSPGDYTF. CDR3 in DNA: TGTGCCAGCAGTTACTCGCCCGGTGACTACACCTTC.

The V and J genes are TRBV4-1 and TRBJ2-1; the match to TRBD1 covers 9 bases. Germline trimming cut 1 base from V and 5 bases from J; bases unmatched to any gene: 3. Germline loops: CDR1 MGHRA, CDR2 YSYEKL. The CDR3 spans 15 residues. This CDR3 is CASSQGTGANNEQFF. CDR3 coding DNA: TGCGCCAGCAGCCAAGGGACAGGGGCGAACAATGAGCAGTTCTTC.

This clonotype came up many times. The chain carries TRBV7-8 and TRBJ1-5; a weak D match, TRBD1 (5 bases). Germline values: CDR1 SGHVS, CDR2 FQNEAQ. V lost 2 bases, J lost 2 bases, and 13 bases lay in between. The CDR3 spans 16 residues. The CDR3 coding sequence is TGTGCCAGCAGCTTAACCCCTTTCAGGGGCAATCAGCCCCAGCATTTT. It specifies CASSLTPFRGNQPQHF.

This clonotype has at least ten counts. The gene calls are TRBV6-1 and TRBJ1-2, with unresolved D. Trimming removed 3 bases from V and 3 bases from J, with 20 bases in between. The length of the CDR3 is 17 residues. The germline gives CDR1 MNHNS, CDR2 SASEGT. The DNA of the CDR3 is TGTGCCAGCAGTGATCTCTGGGTGGAACCAGCGGACTATGGCTACACCTTC. This gives the protein CASSDLWVEPADYGYTF.

This clonotype has a count of ten or more. The V and J genes are TRBV6-1 and TRBJ1-2; TRBD1 is a possible D gene (5 bases). Looked up from germline, CDR1 is MNHNS and CDR2 is SASEGT. Trimming shortened V by 0 bases and J by 4 bases, and 12 bases separated the two germline ends. CDR3 length equals 15 residues. The CDR3 loop is CASSEAEGPVYGYTF. Here the CDR3 DNA reads TGTGCCAGCAGTGAAGCGGAGGGGCCCGTCTATGGCTACACCTTC.